This entry features one TCR beta chain sequence. V lost 5 bases and J lost 8; bases outside the gene matches: 10. The CDR3 has 14 residues. Germline CDR1 DFQATT, CDR2 SNEGSKA (reference sequence). The data derive from a study of CD8 T cells in ankylosing spondylitis. Making use of molecular barcodes, quantitative 5'-RACE generated TCR beta libraries. MiXCR, run by TCRdb on the 5' RACE reads, gives a single entry per CDR3 protein. The sample comprises approximately 100,000 distinct CDR3 sequences, about 8.5% of which are singletons, and approximately 9.7% rests with the top ten. The receptor was derived from a male donor with ankylosing spondylitis or in good health (not recorded which). The chain uses TRBV20-1 and TRBJ1-2; TRBD1 aligns across 11 bases. The material sequenced was blood, either unsorted or a sorted T cell fraction (not recorded which). CDR3 coding DNA: TGCAGTGCTGCTCATCCCGGGACAGGGGGAGGCTACACCTTC. Its translation is CSAAHPGTGGGYTF.